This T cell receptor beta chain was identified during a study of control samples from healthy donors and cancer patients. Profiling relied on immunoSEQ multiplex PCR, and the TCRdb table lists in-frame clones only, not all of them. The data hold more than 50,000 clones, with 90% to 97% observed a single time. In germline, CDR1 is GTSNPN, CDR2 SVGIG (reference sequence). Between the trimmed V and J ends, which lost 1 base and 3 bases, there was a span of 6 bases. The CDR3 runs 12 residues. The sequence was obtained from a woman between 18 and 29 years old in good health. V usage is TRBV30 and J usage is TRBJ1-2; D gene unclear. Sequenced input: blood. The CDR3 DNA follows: TGTGCCTGGAGTGACCTGTACTATGGCTACACCTTC. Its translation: CAWSDLYYGYTF. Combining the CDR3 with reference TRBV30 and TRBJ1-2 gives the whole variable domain SQTIHQWPATLVQPVGSPLSLECTVEGTSNPNLYWYRQAAGRGLQLLFYSVGIGQISSEVPQNLSASRPQDRQFILSSKKLLLSDSGFYLCAWSDLYYGYTFGSGTRLTVV.